This T cell receptor (beta chain) was captured by sequencing in a study of T-cell reconstitution after alpha-beta-depleted transplantation in children. Unique molecular identifiers featured in how the TCRbeta library was prepared. TCRdb reprocessed the PCR reads via MiXCR and lists one record per CDR3 protein. The sample yields around 400,000 distinct CDR3 sequences, roughly a tenth seen once. The TCR was taken from a human donor who donated a stem cell graft to a child with acute myeloid leukemia. The material was PBMCs from the stem cell graft donor, obtained from the stem cell graft.

In DNA form, the CDR3 reads TGTGCCAGCAGTCCCATAGCTGGACAGGGGCTTGAGACCCAGTACTTC. Its protein is CASSPIAGQGLETQYF. This sequence joins TRBV25-1 and TRBJ2-5; 9 bases line up with TRBD1. The CDR3 runs to 16 residues. Per germline, CDR1 MGHDK and CDR2 SYGVNS. The V segment lost 5 bases and the J segment 5 bases; nucleotides outside the gene matches: 12.